This is a list of T cell receptor beta chains from one sample in a study of shared clonotypes between healthy human individuals. The table came from immunoSEQ multiplex PCR; TCRdb's copy has only in-frame clones and leaves some out. The sample contains 2 million to 3 million clones, approximately 94% of which appear only once. Sequenced: naive CD4+ T cells from PBMCs. All receptors derive from a man aged 18 to 29 in good health. Some clones in this sample may be carry-over from other donors' samples. CDR3s include the opening cysteine and the closing phenylalanine or tryptophan. Fields, in order: clone size, V gene, J gene, D gene, CDR3 DNA, CDR3 protein. A D gene is named only where the DNA matches it firmly. For some rows the clone size is stated as once, few or many, or as a class when expanded; others skip it.

clone_size: -
v_call: TRBV29-1
j_call: TRBJ1-1
d_call: -
cdr3_nt: TGCAGCGTGGGTCTACCCGGGGGCACTGAAGCTTTCTTT
cdr3_aa: CSVGLPGGTEAFF

clone_size: few
v_call: TRBV2
j_call: TRBJ1-3
d_call: -
cdr3_nt: TGTGCCAGCAGTGAAGGAACAGGGAACACCATATATTTT
cdr3_aa: CASSEGTGNTIYF

clone_size: -
v_call: TRBV14
j_call: TRBJ2-7
d_call: -
cdr3_nt: TGTGCCAGCAGTTTCCTATACAAGGGGCCTCTCGAGCAGTACTTC
cdr3_aa: CASSFLYKGPLEQYF

clone_size: -
v_call: TRBV5-1
j_call: TRBJ1-1
d_call: -
cdr3_nt: TGCGCCAGCAGCTTGGCAGGGGCCCCGAACACTGAAGCTTTCTTT
cdr3_aa: CASSLAGAPNTEAFF

clone_size: -
v_call: TRBV28
j_call: TRBJ2-1
d_call: -
cdr3_nt: TGTGCCAGCAGTTTGGGCCGAACAGGGTACAATGAGCAGTTCTTC
cdr3_aa: CASSLGRTGYNEQFF

clone_size: -
v_call: TRBV28
j_call: TRBJ2-7
d_call: -
cdr3_nt: TGTGCCAGTCAGACCCCTTACGAGCAGTACTTC
cdr3_aa: CASQTPYEQYF

clone_size: -
v_call: TRBV9
j_call: TRBJ2-1
d_call: TRBD2
cdr3_nt: TGTGCCAGCAGCGTAGATCCAGCGGGAGAATGGAATGAGCAGTTCTTC
cdr3_aa: CASSVDPAGEWNEQFF

clone_size: -
v_call: TRBV27
j_call: TRBJ2-1
d_call: TRBD1
cdr3_nt: TGTGCCAGCAGTTCGTTACAGGGGGCACTATACAATGAGCAGTTCTTC
cdr3_aa: CASSSLQGALYNEQFF

clone_size: -
v_call: TRBV11-2
j_call: TRBJ2-3
d_call: -
cdr3_nt: TGTGCCAGCAGCTTGACAGGCGATACGCAGTATTTT
cdr3_aa: CASSLTGDTQYF

clone_size: -
v_call: TRBV18
j_call: TRBJ2-7
d_call: -
cdr3_nt: TGTGCCAGCTCACCTTCGGGGCCTTACGAGCAGTACTTC
cdr3_aa: CASSPSGPYEQYF

clone_size: -
v_call: TRBV21-1
j_call: TRBJ2-1
d_call: -
cdr3_nt: TGTGCCAACTATGAGCAGTTCTTC
cdr3_aa: CANYEQFF

clone_size: -
v_call: TRBV28
j_call: TRBJ1-5
d_call: -
cdr3_nt: TGTGCCAGCAGTACCACGAGACAGGCCGGCTATAGCAATCAGCCCCAGCATTTT
cdr3_aa: CASSTTRQAGYSNQPQHF

clone_size: -
v_call: TRBV9
j_call: TRBJ2-1
d_call: TRBD1
cdr3_nt: TGTGCCAGCAGCGTAGTAGGCAGGGGGCTTGGGAATGAGCAGTTCTTC
cdr3_aa: CASSVVGRGLGNEQFF

clone_size: -
v_call: TRBV28
j_call: TRBJ2-7
d_call: -
cdr3_nt: TGTGCCAGCAGTTTATTAAGGACCCAGAGCTCCTACGAGCAGTACTTC
cdr3_aa: CASSLLRTQSSYEQYF

clone_size: -
v_call: TRBV6-5
j_call: TRBJ2-7
d_call: TRBD2
cdr3_nt: TGTGCCAGCAGTTCCAGACTAGCGGGAGTAGTCAAGCAGTACTTC
cdr3_aa: CASSSRLAGVVKQYF

clone_size: -
v_call: TRBV19
j_call: TRBJ2-3
d_call: -
cdr3_nt: TGTGCCAGTAGTATAGTTCAATGGGATACGCAGTATTTT
cdr3_aa: CASSIVQWDTQYF

clone_size: -
v_call: TRBV6-6
j_call: TRBJ2-7
d_call: TRBD1
cdr3_nt: TGTGCCAGCAGTTACCGTGGACAGGGAACCTACGAGCAGTACTTC
cdr3_aa: CASSYRGQGTYEQYF

clone_size: -
v_call: TRBV2
j_call: TRBJ2-1
d_call: -
cdr3_nt: TGTGCCAGCAGTGAACTAGCAGCCTCCTACAATGAGCAGTTCTTC
cdr3_aa: CASSELAASYNEQFF

clone_size: -
v_call: TRBV27
j_call: TRBJ2-7
d_call: TRBD2
cdr3_nt: TGTGCCAGCAGTTTAACTAGCGGGAGGGCAAGAGAGGAGCAGTACTTC
cdr3_aa: CASSLTSGRAREEQYF

clone_size: -
v_call: TRBV7-8
j_call: TRBJ1-2
d_call: -
cdr3_nt: TGTGCCAGCAGCTTATGGAGGGAAGATGGGAACGGCTACACCTTC
cdr3_aa: CASSLWREDGNGYTF

clone_size: once
v_call: TRBV7-3
j_call: TRBJ2-3
d_call: TRBD2
cdr3_nt: TGTGCCAGCAGCTGGCGGGGGGGCACAGATACGCAGTATTTT
cdr3_aa: CASSWRGGTDTQYF

clone_size: -
v_call: TRBV9
j_call: TRBJ2-7
d_call: -
cdr3_nt: TGTGCCAGCAGCGGGACCGGGACCAAGCTAAGCTTC
cdr3_aa: CASSGTGTKLSF

clone_size: once
v_call: TRBV7-7
j_call: TRBJ2-2
d_call: -
cdr3_nt: TGTGCCAGCAGCTTAGGTCTAGCCGCGAACACCGGGGAGCTGTTTTTT
cdr3_aa: CASSLGLAANTGELFF

clone_size: -
v_call: TRBV28
j_call: TRBJ2-7
d_call: TRBD2
cdr3_nt: TGTGCCAGCAGTCGACTAGCGGGGCGTTACGAGCAGTACTTC
cdr3_aa: CASSRLAGRYEQYF

clone_size: -
v_call: TRBV5-1
j_call: TRBJ2-1
d_call: TRBD2
cdr3_nt: TGCGCCAGCAGCTTGAGGTCTATAACTAGCGGGACATACAATGAGCAGTTCTTC
cdr3_aa: CASSLRSITSGTYNEQFF

clone_size: -
v_call: TRBV30
j_call: TRBJ2-3
d_call: -
cdr3_nt: TGTGCCTGGAGTGACGGAATGCGGGGTACGCAGTATTTT
cdr3_aa: CAWSDGMRGTQYF

clone_size: once
v_call: TRBV5-4
j_call: TRBJ2-1
d_call: TRBD2
cdr3_nt: TGTGCCAGCCGCTCACTAGCGGGAGGTTACAATGAGCAGTTCTTC
cdr3_aa: CASRSLAGGYNEQFF

clone_size: -
v_call: TRBV7-3
j_call: TRBJ2-2
d_call: -
cdr3_nt: TGTGCCAGCAGCTCCAGTCCCGGGGAGCTGTTTTTT
cdr3_aa: CASSSSPGELFF

clone_size: -
v_call: TRBV5-1
j_call: TRBJ2-2
d_call: TRBD2
cdr3_nt: TGCGCCAGCAGGGATCTAATAGCGGGATCCGGCACCGGGGAGCTGTTTTTT
cdr3_aa: CASRDLIAGSGTGELFF

clone_size: -
v_call: TRBV6-5
j_call: TRBJ2-2
d_call: TRBD1
cdr3_nt: TGTGCCAGCAGGTCCGGGACAGACAACACCGGGGAGCTGTTTTTT
cdr3_aa: CASRSGTDNTGELFF

clone_size: -
v_call: TRBV30
j_call: TRBJ1-5
d_call: TRBD1
cdr3_nt: TGTGCCTGGAGGAGGACAGGACCGAATCAGCCCCAGCATTTT
cdr3_aa: CAWRRTGPNQPQHF

clone_size: -
v_call: TRBV2
j_call: TRBJ2-7
d_call: -
cdr3_nt: TGTGCCAGCGCCCTCGACAGCCACACCTACGAGCAGTACTTC
cdr3_aa: CASALDSHTYEQYF